Detailed here is one T cell receptor (beta chain). The data belong to a study of T cell changes during pregnancy in multiple sclerosis. Profiling relied on immunoSEQ multiplex PCR, and the TCRdb table lists in-frame clones only, not all of them. The profile shows about 39,000 clones, roughly 93% of them singletons. This CDR3 has 15 amino acids. The germline V and J ends were trimmed by 3 bases and 1 base, with 7 bases remaining between them. From germline, CDR1 is KGHSH and CDR2 LQKENI. The material sequenced was CD4+ T cells from peripheral blood mononuclear cells, taken in the first trimester of pregnancy. The TCR sequence derives from a female donor with multiple sclerosis, enrolled in a pregnancy study. The J gene is TRBJ1-6, the V gene TRBV18; no clear D gene. CDR3 sequence: CASSPGESYNSPLHF. Written as DNA, the CDR3 is TGTGCCAGCTCACCTGGAGAATCCTATAATTCACCCCTCCACTTT.